The next 2 T cell receptor beta chains were all read from a single sample in a study of Graves' ophthalmopathy and Graves' hyperthyroidism. Amplified TCR beta CDR3 regions were obtained using RNA transcripts as template. HTBI primers primed a first-round RT-PCR, and a second-round multiplex PCR followed. TCRdb independently ran MiXCR on the multiplex PCR reads; one entry per CDR3 protein. The profile covers 200,000 to 250,000 distinct CDR3 sequences, with around a fifth appearing a single time and roughly 40% taken by the ten largest. The sample was peripheral blood. The receptors were gathered from a woman in her 50s with Graves' ophthalmopathy.

V gene TRBV6-1 combines with J gene TRBJ1-3; no firm D call. Deletions cut 7 bases from V and 2 bases from J, with 9 bases between. The CDR3 sequence is 13 residues long. The germline gives CDR1 MNHNS, CDR2 SASEGT. The CDR3 is CASTRGPGNTIYF. As DNA, the CDR3 is TGTGCCAGCACCCGCGGGCCTGGAAACACCATATATTTT.

The chain is built from TRBV10-3 and TRBJ2-7; 9 nucleotides align to TRBD1. The CDR3 consists of 16 residues. Germline assignment: CDR1 ENHRY and CDR2 SYGVKD. V gave up 3 bases and J gave up 2 bases; unmatched junction bases: 8. The CDR3 bases are TGTGCCATCAGTGACGCCGGGACAGGGTCAACCTACGAGCAGTACTTC. It translates to CAISDAGTGSTYEQYF.